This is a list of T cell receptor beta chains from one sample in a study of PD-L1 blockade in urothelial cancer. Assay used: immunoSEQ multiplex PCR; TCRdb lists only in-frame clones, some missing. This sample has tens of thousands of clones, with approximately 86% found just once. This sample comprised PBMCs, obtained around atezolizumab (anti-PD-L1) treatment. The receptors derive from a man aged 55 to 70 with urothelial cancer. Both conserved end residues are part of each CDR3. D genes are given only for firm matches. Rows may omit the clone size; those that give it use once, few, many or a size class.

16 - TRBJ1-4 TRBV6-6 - CASSSRFEARPEKLFF TGTGCCAGCAGTTCTAGGTTTGAAGCGAGGCCAGAAAAACTGTTTTTT
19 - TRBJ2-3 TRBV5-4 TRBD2 CASSLGGTSGGRITDTQYF TGTGCCAGCAGCTTGGGAGGGACTAGCGGGGGGAGAATCACAGATACGCAGTATTTT
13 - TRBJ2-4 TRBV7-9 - CASSPRGENIQYF TGTGCCAGCAGCCCCCGGGGAGAAAACATTCAGTACTTC
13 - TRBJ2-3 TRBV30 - CAWTAGPPDTQYF TGTGCCTGGACTGCGGGGCCCCCAGATACGCAGTATTTT
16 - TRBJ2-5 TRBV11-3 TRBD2 CASSLEGEGREETQYF TGTGCCAGCAGCTTAGAAGGGGAGGGCAGGGAAGAGACCCAGTACTTC
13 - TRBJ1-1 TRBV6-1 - CASSPVPNTEAFF TGTGCCAGCAGTCCAGTTCCGAACACTGAAGCTTTCTTT
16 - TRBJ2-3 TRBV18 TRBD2 CASSIRTSGGADTQYF TGTGCCAGCTCAATTCGGACTAGCGGGGGCGCAGATACGCAGTATTTT
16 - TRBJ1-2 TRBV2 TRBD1 CASSAGTGLVNYGYTF TGTGCCAGCAGTGCCGGGACAGGGCTCGTAAACTATGGCTACACCTTC
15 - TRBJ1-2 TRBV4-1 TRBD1 CASSQDGTGGYGYTF TGCGCCAGCAGCCAAGATGGGACAGGCGGCTATGGCTACACCTTC
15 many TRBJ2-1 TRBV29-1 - CSVPPGRFSYNEQFF TGCAGCGTTCCCCCGGGGAGATTCTCCTACAATGAGCAGTTCTTC
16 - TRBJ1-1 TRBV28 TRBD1 CASSRPGTGLNTEAFF TGTGCCAGCAGTCGTCCCGGGACAGGGTTGAACACTGAAGCTTTCTTT
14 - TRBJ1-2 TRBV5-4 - CASSLAGEYYGYTF TGTGCCAGCAGCTTGGCCGGGGAGTACTATGGCTACACCTTC
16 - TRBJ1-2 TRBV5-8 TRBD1 CASSLLKDRFNYGYTF TGTGCCAGCAGCTTGCTTAAGGACAGGTTTAACTATGGCTACACCTTC
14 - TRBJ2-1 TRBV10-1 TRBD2 CASSASGNYNEQFF TGCGCCAGCAGTGCTAGCGGGAACTACAATGAGCAGTTCTTC
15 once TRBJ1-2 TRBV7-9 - CASTTPLHANYGYTF TGTGCCAGCACGACTCCCTTACACGCTAACTATGGCTACACCTTC
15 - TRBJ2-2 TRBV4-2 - CASSPTTRFTGELFF TGTGCCAGCAGCCCGACCACTAGATTCACCGGGGAGCTGTTTTTT
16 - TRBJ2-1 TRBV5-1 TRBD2 CASSLVLGGSNNEQFF TGCGCCAGCAGCTTGGTATTGGGGGGGTCCAACAATGAGCAGTTCTTC
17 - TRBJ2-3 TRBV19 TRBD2 CASSIGGAGGRTDTQYF TGTGCCAGTAGTATAGGCGGAGCGGGGGGGCGCACAGATACGCAGTATTTT
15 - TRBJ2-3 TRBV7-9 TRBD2 CASRRLAGRPDTQYF TGTGCCAGCAGAAGACTAGCGGGGAGGCCAGATACGCAGTATTTT
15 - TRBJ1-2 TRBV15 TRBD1 CATRETGGFKYGYTF TGTGCCACCCGCGAGACAGGGGGCTTTAAGTATGGCTACACCTTC
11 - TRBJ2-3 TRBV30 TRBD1 CAWRGTATQYF TGTGCCTGGAGGGGGACAGCTACGCAGTATTTT
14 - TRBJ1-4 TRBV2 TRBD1 CASSVDRGREKLFF TGTGCCAGCAGTGTTGACAGGGGGCGTGAAAAACTGTTTTTT